What follows are 19 T cell receptor beta chains derived from one specimen sequenced in a study of T cell clones after liver transplantation. Measured with immunoSEQ multiplex PCR; TCRdb has only the in-frame clones, and not every one. The table shows 20,000 to 25,000 clones, with around 93% occurring only once. Sequences were derived from CD8+ T cells from blood, sampled approximately 27 months after liver transplant. The source of these receptors is a human patient who received a liver transplant. The graft donor may have contributed some T cells.

The chain recombines TRBV28 with TRBJ2-3; 11 nucleotides match TRBD2. The germline gives CDR1 MDHEN, CDR2 SYDVKM. Unmatched junction bases numbered 10, after V lost 2 bases and J lost 3 bases. This CDR3 has 18 residues. In DNA, the CDR3 is TGTGCCAGCAGTTTAGTTTTACTAGCGGGAGATGGTACAGATACGCAGTATTTT. Residues: CASSLVLLAGDGTDTQYF. The full variable domain, its missing parts supplied by reference TRBV28 and TRBJ2-3, is DVKVTQSSRYLVKRTGEKVFLECVQDMDHENMFWYRQDPGLGLRLIYFSYDVKMKEKGDIPEGYSVSREKKERFSLILESASTNQTSMYLCASSLVLLAGDGTDTQYFGPGTRLTVL.

V usage is TRBV27 and J usage is TRBJ2-7; perhaps TRBD2 as D (5 bases). There are 15 residues in the CDR3. Trimming shortened V by 2 bases and J by 5 bases, and 16 bases separated the two germline ends. The germline V gene has CDR1 MNHEY and CDR2 SMNVEV (reference sequence). CDR3 in DNA: TGTGCCAGCAGTTTACCGGGCGGGTGGCCGGACGAGCAGTACTTC. Encoded protein: CASSLPGGWPDEQYF.

J is TRBJ2-7 and V is TRBV6-1, with 10 positions matching TRBD2. Germline V CDR1 and CDR2: MNHNS, SASEGT. The CDR3 loop spans 15 amino acids. The V gene end was trimmed by 3 bases and the J gene end by 6 bases; junction bases not matched to a gene: 8. CDR3 nucleotide sequence: TGTGCCAGCAGTGAGTGGCTAGCGGGAGCGGTCGAGCAGTACTTC. Protein product: CASSEWLAGAVEQYF.

This clone occurred once. The chain is built from TRBV27 and TRBJ1-1, with D hard to call. The CDR3 length is 11 residues. Germline V gene sequence: CDR1 MNHEY, CDR2 SMNVEV (reference sequence). Trimming stripped 5 bases from V and 10 bases from J, with 11 bases between. The CDR3 protein is CASSLLIRAFF. The CDR3 coding sequence is TGTGCCAGCAGTCTCCTTATTAGAGCTTTCTTT.

The V gene is TRBV6-1, the J gene TRBJ1-1; D possibly corresponds to TRBD1 (6 bases). From germline, CDR1 is MNHNS and CDR2 SASEGT. V was pared by 5 bases and J by 11 bases, with 24 bases between. There are 15 residues in the CDR3. CDR3 protein: CASSLDSVRVSAAFF. As DNA, the CDR3 is TGTGCCAGCAGTTTGGACAGCGTCCGGGTAAGCGCGGCTTTCTTT.

The table lists this clone with a count of one. The CDR3 region is CASSVDPERGGDGYTF. CDR3 in DNA: TGTGCCAGCAGCGTAGACCCGGAGCGGGGAGGGGATGGCTACACCTTC. The V gene is TRBV9, the J gene TRBJ1-2, with TRBD1 as a possible D gene (5 bases). With 0 bases removed from V and 6 bases from J, the gap between germline ends came to 18 bases. CDR1 and CDR2 from the germline V gene are SGDLS and YYNGEE. This CDR3 is 16 amino acids long.

The CDR3 sequence is CASSLVGLPSYEQYF. CDR3 DNA: TGTGCCAGCAGCTTAGTAGGGCTTCCCTCCTACGAGCAGTACTTC. The chain combines TRBV11-2 with TRBJ2-7; D gene unclear. CDR1 SGHAT and CDR2 FQNNGV come from the germline V gene. V was clipped by 1 base and J by 0 bases, with 10 bases between them. The CDR3 is made up of 15 amino acids.

V usage is TRBV5-1 and J usage is TRBJ2-3, with 8 bases lining up with TRBD2. The germline CDR1 and CDR2 sequences are SGHRS and YFSETQ. Trimming cost V 1 base and J 6 bases; bases outside gene matches: 10. CDR3 length: 16 residues. Here the CDR3 reads CASSLTGLEGRDTQYF. The CDR3 DNA reads as TGCGCCAGCAGCTTGACGGGACTAGAGGGTAGGGATACGCAGTATTTT.

The CDR3 bases are TGTGCCAGCAATACCCGGTTTTCTAATGAAAAACTGTTTTTT. Encoded protein: CASNTRFSNEKLFF. The rearrangement links TRBV13 to TRBJ1-4; D uncertain. The length of the CDR3 is 14 residues. The V gene's germline CDR1 is PRHDT and CDR2 FYEKMQ (reference sequence). Trimming left V 7 bases short and J 3 bases short, with 12 bases between.

The gene calls are TRBV5-4 and TRBJ2-7, with TRBD1 matching 8 bases. The J segment lost 1 base and the V segment lost 1 base, leaving 7 bases of the junction unmatched. The CDR3 is made up of 16 amino acids. Germline V gives CDR1 SGHNT, CDR2 YYREEE (reference sequence). The CDR3 DNA reads as TGTGCCAGCAGCTTGCCGAGACAGGGGTTTTCCTACGAGCAGTACTTC. Protein sequence: CASSLPRQGFSYEQYF.

This clone occurred once. V gene TRBV6-5 combines with J gene TRBJ1-1; D is possibly TRBD1 (5 bases). The germline V gene encodes CDR1 MNHEY and CDR2 SVGAGI. The CDR3 has 12 residues. The germline V and J ends were trimmed by 2 bases and 6 bases, with 7 bases remaining between them. Written as DNA, the CDR3 is TGTGCCAGCAGTTACGGGGGAGCTGAAGCTTTCTTT. This sequence encodes CASSYGGAEAFF.

This clone was picked up one time. The chain is built from TRBV18 and TRBJ2-7; 8 bases align to TRBD1. V was pared by 5 bases and J by 3 bases, with 9 bases of the junction left unmatched. From germline, CDR1 is KGHSH and CDR2 LQKENI. The CDR3 runs 15 residues. In DNA, the CDR3 is TGTGCCAGCTCAGCGACCGGGACAGGAGACTACGAGCAGTACTTC. This codes for CASSATGTGDYEQYF.

The CDR3 DNA is TGTGCCAGCAGTGAGGTAGCAGGGGACCTTGGCTACAATGAGCAGTTCTTC. Its translation is CASSEVAGDLGYNEQFF. The rearrangement joins TRBV6-1 to TRBJ2-1; possibly TRBD1 for D (6 bases). The CDR3 has 17 amino acids. V was clipped by 3 bases and J by 3 bases, with 18 bases between them. Germline loops: CDR1 MNHNS, CDR2 SASEGT.

The chain uses TRBV27 and TRBJ2-1, with D perhaps matching TRBD1 (7 bases). CDR3 length: 14 residues. CDR1 is MNHEY, CDR2 SMNVEV, per germline (reference sequence). V dropped 6 bases and J dropped 9 bases, with 18 bases sitting between them. The chain's CDR3 is CASSSGGLRGEQFF. The CDR3 DNA sequence: TGTGCCAGCAGCTCAGGGGGGCTGAGGGGTGAGCAGTTCTTC.

This rearrangement joins TRBV4-2 to TRBJ2-2; the match to TRBD2 covers 8 bases. The V segment lost 1 base and the J segment 4 bases; nucleotides outside the gene matches: 5. This CDR3 comprises 16 residues. Germline V gene sequence: CDR1 LGHNA, CDR2 YNFKEQ. The CDR3 DNA reads as TGTGCCAGCAGCCAAGGGGCTAGCGGGTCCACCGGGGAGCTGTTTTTT. Amino acids: CASSQGASGSTGELFF.

The chain has TRBV6-5 and TRBJ1-2, with 10 bases lining up with TRBD1. Germline lookup yields CDR1 MNHEY and CDR2 SVGAGI. The trim removed 4 bases at V and 7 bases at J, leaving 12 bases unmatched. The CDR3 totals 16 residues. CDR3 in DNA: TGTGCCAGCAGTTCACGACAGGGGGCGTTACTTCGTGGCTACACCTTC. Its translation: CASSSRQGALLRGYTF.

The chain employs TRBV7-9 and TRBJ2-7, with 9 nucleotides matching TRBD1. V was clipped by 1 base and J by 2 bases; unmatched bases: 3. CDR1 SEHNR and CDR2 FQNEAQ come from the germline V gene (reference sequence). CDR3 length: 15 amino acids. The CDR3 nucleotides read TGTGCCAGCAGCTTAGGGACAGGGGACCCCTACGAGCAGTACTTC. It is translated as CASSLGTGDPYEQYF.

The chain employs TRBV2 and TRBJ2-7; tentatively, D is TRBD1 (5 bases). Between the trimmed V and J ends, which lost 9 bases and 4 bases, there was a span of 16 bases. This CDR3 is built from 13 residues. Germline V gives CDR1 SNHLY, CDR2 FYNNEI. CDR3 nucleotides: TGTGCCAGTTCCATGGATGGGGCTTACGAGCAGTACTTC. Its protein is CASSMDGAYEQYF.

The genes are TRBV27 and TRBJ1-1; weak D call: TRBD1 (5 bases). This CDR3 contains 14 residues. Germline CDR1 and CDR2: MNHEY and SMNVEV (reference sequence). Trimming took off 2 bases at V and 5 bases at J, with 12 bases between the two ends. Written as DNA, the CDR3 is TGTGCCAGCAGTTTAGGTTGGGGCCTTACTGAAGCTTTCTTT. This codes for CASSLGWGLTEAFF.